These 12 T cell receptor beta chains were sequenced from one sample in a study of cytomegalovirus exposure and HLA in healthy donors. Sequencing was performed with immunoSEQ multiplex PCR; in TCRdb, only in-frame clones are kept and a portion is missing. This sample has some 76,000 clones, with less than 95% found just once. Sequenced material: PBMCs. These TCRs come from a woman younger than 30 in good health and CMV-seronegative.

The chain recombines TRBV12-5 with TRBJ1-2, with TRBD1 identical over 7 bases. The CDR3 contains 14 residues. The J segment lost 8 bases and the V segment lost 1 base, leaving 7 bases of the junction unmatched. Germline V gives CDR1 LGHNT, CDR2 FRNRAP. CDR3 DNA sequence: TGTGCTAGTGGTTTGGGACAGGGCTCCTTCGGCTACACCTTC. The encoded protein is CASGLGQGSFGYTF.

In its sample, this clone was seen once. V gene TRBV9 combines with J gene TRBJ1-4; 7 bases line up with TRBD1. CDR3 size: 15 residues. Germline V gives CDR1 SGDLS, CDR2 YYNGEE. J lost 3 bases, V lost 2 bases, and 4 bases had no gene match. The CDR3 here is CASSVGTVPNEKLFF. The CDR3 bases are TGTGCCAGCAGCGTTGGGACAGTACCTAATGAAAAACTGTTTTTT. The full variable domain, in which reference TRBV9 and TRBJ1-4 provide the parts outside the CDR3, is DSGVTQTPKHLITATGQRVTLRCSPRSGDLSVYWYQQSLDQGLQFLIQYYNGEERAKGNILERFSAQQFPDLHSELNLSSLELGDSALYFCASSVGTVPNEKLFFGSGTQLSVL.

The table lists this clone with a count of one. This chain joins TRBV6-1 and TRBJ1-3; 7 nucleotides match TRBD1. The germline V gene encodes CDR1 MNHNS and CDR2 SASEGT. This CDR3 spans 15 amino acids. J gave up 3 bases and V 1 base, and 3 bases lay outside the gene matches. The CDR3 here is CASSEEGGSGNTIYF. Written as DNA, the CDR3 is TGTGCCAGCAGTGAAGAAGGGGGCAGTGGAAACACCATATATTTT.

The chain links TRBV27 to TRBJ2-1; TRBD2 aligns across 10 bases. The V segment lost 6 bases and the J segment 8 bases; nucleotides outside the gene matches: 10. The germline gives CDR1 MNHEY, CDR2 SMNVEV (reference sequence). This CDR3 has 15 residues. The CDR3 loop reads CASSPAAGGPHEQFF. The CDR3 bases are TGTGCCAGCAGCCCGGCAGCGGGAGGGCCCCATGAGCAGTTCTTC.

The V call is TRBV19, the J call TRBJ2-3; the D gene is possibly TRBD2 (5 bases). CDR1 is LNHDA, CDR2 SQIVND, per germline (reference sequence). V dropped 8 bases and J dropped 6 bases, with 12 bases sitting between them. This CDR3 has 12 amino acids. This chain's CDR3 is CASSTRPDTQYF. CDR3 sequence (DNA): TGTGCCAGTTCAACTAGGCCCGATACGCAGTATTTT.

CDR3: CASSSRDLGQGVDEQYF. As DNA, the CDR3 is TGTGCCAGCAGTTCCCGTGACTTGGGACAGGGGGTCGACGAGCAGTACTTC. The chain joins TRBV28 to TRBJ2-7, with 11 bases aligning to TRBD1. The V gene's germline CDR1 is MDHEN and CDR2 SYDVKM. V was clipped by 4 bases and J by 5 bases; unmatched bases: 13. This CDR3 has 17 amino acids.

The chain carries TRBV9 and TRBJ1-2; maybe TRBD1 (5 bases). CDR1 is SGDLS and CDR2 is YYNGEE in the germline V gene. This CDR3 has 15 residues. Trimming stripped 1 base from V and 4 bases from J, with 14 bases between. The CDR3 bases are TGTGCCAGCAGCGTATCTCTAGGGGTGAGCTATGGCTACACCTTC. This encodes CASSVSLGVSYGYTF.

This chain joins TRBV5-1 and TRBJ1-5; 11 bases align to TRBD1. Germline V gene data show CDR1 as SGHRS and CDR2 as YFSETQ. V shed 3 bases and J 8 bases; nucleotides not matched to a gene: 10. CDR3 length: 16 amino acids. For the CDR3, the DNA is TGCGCCAGCAGCTCCCCGGGACAGGGGGGAAAAAAGCCCCAGCATTTT. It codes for CASSSPGQGGKKPQHF. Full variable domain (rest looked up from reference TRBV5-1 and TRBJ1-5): KAGVTQTPRYLIKTRGQQVTLSCSPISGHRSVSWYQQTPGQGLQFLFEYFSETQRNKGNFPGRFSGRQFSNSRSEMNVSTLELGDSALYLCASSSPGQGGKKPQHFGDGTRLSIL.

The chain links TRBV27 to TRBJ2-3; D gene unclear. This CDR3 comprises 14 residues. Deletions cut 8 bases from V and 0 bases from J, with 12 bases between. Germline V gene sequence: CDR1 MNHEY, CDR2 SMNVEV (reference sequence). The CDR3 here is CASRRVLSTDTQYF. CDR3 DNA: TGTGCCAGCCGACGGGTTCTAAGCACAGATACGCAGTATTTT.

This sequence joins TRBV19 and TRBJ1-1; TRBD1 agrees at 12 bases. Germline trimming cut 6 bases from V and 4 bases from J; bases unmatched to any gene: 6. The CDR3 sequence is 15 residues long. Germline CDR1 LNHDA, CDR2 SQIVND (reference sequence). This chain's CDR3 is CASRGDRGRGTEAFF. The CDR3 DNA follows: TGTGCCAGTAGGGGGGACAGGGGGCGGGGCACTGAAGCTTTCTTT.

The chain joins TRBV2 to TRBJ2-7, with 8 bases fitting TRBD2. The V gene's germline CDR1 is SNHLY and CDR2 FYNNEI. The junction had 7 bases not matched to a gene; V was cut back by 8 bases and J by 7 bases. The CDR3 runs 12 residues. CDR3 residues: CASLAGSVEQYF. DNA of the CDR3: TGTGCCAGCTTAGCGGGGTCTGTGGAGCAGTACTTC.

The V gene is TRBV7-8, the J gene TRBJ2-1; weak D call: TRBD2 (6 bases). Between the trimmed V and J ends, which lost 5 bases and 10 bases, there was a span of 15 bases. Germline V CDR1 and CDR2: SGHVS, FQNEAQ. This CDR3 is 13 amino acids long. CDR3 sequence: CASSRGASGEQFF. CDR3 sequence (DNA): TGTGCCAGCAGCCGCGGGGCCTCAGGCGAGCAGTTCTTC.